This T cell receptor (beta chain) was identified during a study of post-analysis software for immune sequencing data (dated by TCRdb to the mid-2010s). About the investigation overall: Relapsing-remitting, secondary progressive and progressive-relapsing multiple sclerosis were recorded as disease courses, and subtype annotation was lacking for some patients. The patient repertoires were compared against 10 to 12 previously published healthy control repertoires obtained from donors aged about 6 to 25 years. A subset of samples was prepared in parallel using single-end sample barcoding, then pooled and co-amplified after Illumina adapter ligation. Broad study findings and their caveats: Significantly lower normalized Chao1 diversity was found in multiple sclerosis patients than in controls, suggesting substantial peripheral T-cell clonal expansion. When samples were clustered directly using the F measure, samples prepared in the same batch co-clustered strongly, which prompted a batch-effect correction. The multiple sclerosis patient group was slightly younger than the control group.

To demonstrate the VDJtools post-analysis software, the study profiled TCR beta repertoires from the peripheral blood of 10 to 15 young patients with multiple sclerosis. The multiple sclerosis patients were children and adolescents ranging in age from about 6 to 16 years. The library was built by means of PCR. The run used an Illumina HiSeq 2500. Unique molecular identifiers were incorporated into TCR beta cDNA libraries to reduce PCR and sequencing biases. Roughly 500,000 cDNA molecules were obtained for every 1 to 10 million input T cells, so each molecule roughly corresponded to one T cell. The patient libraries were prepared and sequenced using the same protocol as the earlier healthy control dataset. Samples belonging to the same batch were prepared together, multiplexed and sequenced on a shared HiSeq lane. The study's processing was this. Raw barcoded reads were processed with MIGEC, and single-read molecular identifier groups were discarded before consensus assembly and CDR3 extraction. VDJtools was used for post-analysis of the clonotype tables, and diversity was normalized by down-sampling every dataset to the size of the smallest sample. In repertoire overlap clustering, CDR3 amino acid sequences, but not nucleotide sequences, were matched to correct batch-related cross-sample contamination. Clones were called with MiXCR by TCRdb after fastp trimmed the public reads at Q25, and only in-frame beta chains were retained. Records with the same CDR3 protein are collapsed into one entry carrying the most frequent genes and DNA. Clone size and V and J calls follow TCRdb, not the original study. The sample contains almost 700,000 distinct CDR3 sequences, roughly three fifths of them found a single time. The ten largest account for approximately 10% of the sample.

On this clonotype: Its antigen is unknown. A junction end diverges from the germline sequence, so it may reflect a read error.

The specimen sequenced was blood. The clonotype was recovered from a girl aged 2 to 9 with multiple sclerosis.

Here the CDR3 is given as CTSSRTGDNEQFF. The DNA sequence reads TGTACCAGCAGCAGGACAGGGGACAATGAGCAGTTCTTC. The sequence joins TRBV12-3 or TRBV12-4 to TRBJ2-1; the central 9 bases match TRBD1. Spanning cysteine to phenylalanine, the CDR3 consists of 13 amino acids. Only the CDR3 region is kept as DNA, spanning 39 bases read in frame from base 1.